Following are 15 T cell receptor beta chains from one sample sequenced in a study of blood T cells in healthy people across ages. Together with a sample-barcoded 5' primer, a J-beta primer mix was included in a second PCR lasting about 7 to 11 cycles. MiXCR, run by TCRdb on the 5' RACE reads, gives a single entry per CDR3 protein. Among 600,000 to 800,000 distinct CDR3 sequences listed, more than 45% were seen once. The sequenced material came from blood. All receptors come from a woman older than 75 in good health.

This clonotype was recorded many times. The genes are TRBV10-1 and TRBJ2-3, with 8 nucleotides matching TRBD1. J gave up 6 bases and V 10 bases, and 9 bases lay outside the gene matches. The CDR3 totals 13 residues. Germline V gives CDR1 WNHNN, CDR2 SYGVQD (reference sequence). CDR3 nucleotides: TGCGCCACCAAACAGGGGGACAGGGATACGCAGTATTTT. Its translation: CATKQGDRDTQYF.

The chain carries TRBV29-1 and TRBJ2-3, with D tentatively TRBD1 (6 bases). From germline, CDR1 is SQVTM and CDR2 ANQGSEA. V gave up 4 bases and J gave up 3 bases, with 14 bases separating them. The CDR3 totals 14 residues. The CDR3 DNA follows: TGCAGCGTTGTCCGCCAGGGGACGACAGATACGCAGTATTTT. Its translation is CSVVRQGTTDTQYF.

This clonotype was seen more than once but under ten times. The CDR3 region is CAWSVKGMLDEQYF. The DNA for the CDR3 is TGTGCCTGGAGTGTGAAAGGGATGTTGGACGAGCAGTACTTC. The gene calls are TRBV30 and TRBJ2-7, with D hard to call. Germline V CDR1 and CDR2: GTSNPN, SVGIG (reference sequence). The CDR3 has 14 residues. Deletions cut 0 bases from V and 5 bases from J, with 14 bases between. The full variable domain, completed using reference TRBV30 and TRBJ2-7, is SQTIHQWPATLVQPVGSPLSLECTVEGTSNPNLYWYRQAAGRGLQLLFYSVGIGQISSEVPQNLSASRPQDRQFILSSKKLLLSDSGFYLCAWSVKGMLDEQYFGPGTRLTVT.

Note on this clonotype: The junction shows a germline mismatch at one end, possibly a read error. The V call is TRBV3-1, the J call TRBJ1-6; TRBD1 agrees at 8 bases. From germline, CDR1 is LGHDT and CDR2 YNNKEL (reference sequence). The CDR3 covers 15 residues. CDR3 protein: CASSQGTGRGSLLHF. CDR3 DNA: TGTGCCAGCAGCCAAGGGACAGGGCGAGGTTCACTCCTCCACTTT.

The V call is TRBV5-1, the J call TRBJ2-7; D possibly uses TRBD1 or TRBD2 (5 bases each). TRBJ2-5 matches the DNA end more closely, so the J call is doubtful. Germline CDR1 reads SGHRS; CDR2 reads YFSETQ. This CDR3 is built from 13 residues. CDR3 nucleotide sequence: TGCGCCAGCAGCCCGGGGCGACGGGAGACCCAGTACTTC. This translates into CASSPGRRETQYF.

This chain connects TRBV5-1 to TRBJ1-2; D is unclear. The CDR3 length is 14 residues. The germline gives CDR1 SGHRS, CDR2 YFSETQ. Trimming removed 5 bases from V and 3 bases from J, with 14 bases in between. For the CDR3, the DNA is TGCGCCAGCAGAGCTCTGGACGGAGACTATGGCTACACCTTC. Protein sequence: CASRALDGDYGYTF.

As for this clonotype: Given a much more abundant clone one base away, this may be a read error. The chain carries TRBV24-1 and TRBJ2-1; D tentatively reads TRBD1 or TRBD2 (6 bases each). Deletions cut 0 bases from V and 5 bases from J, with 13 bases between. The CDR3 sequence is 16 residues long. Germline CDR1 and CDR2: KGHDR and SFDVKD. CDR3 coding DNA: TGTGCCACCAGTGATTTGAAGGGGGGAGAGAACAATGAGCAGTTCTTC. Translation: CATSDLKGGENNEQFF.

Of note for this clonotype: A read error is possible here, since a much larger clone lies one base away. The genes are TRBV24-1 and TRBJ2-7; the D gene is possibly TRBD2 (6 bases). The last part of the DNA fits TRBJ2-1 better; the J call may be wrong. There are 16 residues in the CDR3. The germline V gene encodes CDR1 KGHDR and CDR2 SFDVKD. This chain's CDR3 is CATSDPGGGSNKEQFF. In DNA, the CDR3 is TGTGCCACCAGTGATCCTGGCGGAGGGTCGAACAAGGAGCAGTTCTTC.

The rearrangement joins TRBV3-1 to TRBJ2-5, with no clear D. Trimming shortened V by 1 base and J by 4 bases, and 13 bases separated the two germline ends. Germline V gene sequence: CDR1 LGHDT, CDR2 YNNKEL (reference sequence). The CDR3 totals 15 residues. The CDR3 here is CASSQGSLRRETQYF. Written as DNA, the CDR3 is TGTGCCAGCAGCCAAGGTAGCCTTAGGCGAGAGACCCAGTACTTC.

Many counts were recorded for this clonotype. The J gene is TRBJ2-1, the V gene TRBV7-8, with D maybe TRBD2 (6 bases). This CDR3 contains 17 residues. The V end lost 0 bases, the J end lost 3 bases, and 15 bases lay between the germline ends. The germline CDR1 and CDR2 sequences are SGHVS and FQNEAQ. CDR3 loop: CASSLALPGVFYNEQFF. The CDR3 nucleotides read TGTGCCAGCAGCTTAGCGCTCCCGGGAGTTTTCTACAATGAGCAGTTCTTC.

This chain joins TRBV2 and TRBJ2-2; D unclear. Trimming took off 8 bases at V and 5 bases at J, with 6 bases between the two ends. Germline V gene data show CDR1 as SNHLY and CDR2 as FYNNEI. The CDR3 loop spans 11 amino acids. The CDR3 is CASEGTGELFF. DNA for the CDR3: TGTGCCAGCGAAGGAACCGGGGAGCTGTTTTTT. Full variable domain (remainder filled in from reference TRBV2 and TRBJ2-2): EPEVTQTPSHQVTQMGQEVILRCVPISNHLYFYWYRQILGQKVEFLVSFYNNEISEKSEIFDDQFSVERPDGSNFTLKIRSTKLEDSAMYFCASEGTGELFFGEGSRLTVL.

The chain links TRBV5-4 to TRBJ2-2; the match to TRBD2 covers 8 bases. CDR3 length equals 15 residues. With V trimmed by 2 bases and J by 5 bases, 5 bases remained unmatched. The germline V gene encodes CDR1 SGHNT and CDR2 YYREEE (reference sequence). CDR3: CASSFQGGRTGELFF. CDR3 nucleotide sequence: TGTGCCAGCAGCTTTCAAGGCGGGAGGACCGGGGAGCTGTTTTTT.

The sample holds many counts of this clonotype. The rearrangement joins TRBV3-1 to TRBJ2-7; 10 nucleotides match TRBD2. Germline V gene sequence: CDR1 LGHDT, CDR2 YNNKEL (reference sequence). The J segment lost 5 bases and the V segment lost 6 bases, leaving 13 bases of the junction unmatched. The CDR3 is made up of 16 amino acids. DNA of the CDR3: TGTGCCAGCAGAGGCTACCATAGCGGGAGGATCCACGAGCAGTACTTC. Residues: CASRGYHSGRIHEQYF.

The chain is built from TRBV5-8 and TRBJ2-6; D tentatively reads TRBD1 or TRBD2 (6 bases each). Germline V gives CDR1 SGHTS, CDR2 YDEGEE. The CDR3 spans 16 residues. V was cut by 4 bases and J by 2 bases, with 13 bases left in between. The CDR3 bases are TGTGCCAGCAGCCGGGGGACAAACACTGGGGCCAACGTCCTGACTTTC. Its protein is CASSRGTNTGANVLTF.

V gene TRBV7-2 combines with J gene TRBJ2-3; D remains unclear. V gave up 5 bases and J gave up 2 bases, with 11 bases separating them. This CDR3 has 14 amino acids. The germline V gene has CDR1 SGHTA and CDR2 FQGNSA. This CDR3 reads CASSVVTHTDTQYF. CDR3 bases: TGTGCCAGCAGCGTAGTTACACACACAGATACGCAGTATTTT.